This record concerns one T cell receptor (beta chain) sequence. Antigen: not known. Measured with immunoSEQ multiplex PCR; TCRdb has only the in-frame clones, and not every one. In the table there are about 400,000 clones, more than 80% of which are singletons. This specimen comes from a study of cytomegalovirus exposure and HLA in healthy donors. At the level of the study: Later, an analysis reported that the roughly 120 validation repertoires had used the same platform as the roughly 660 first-cohort repertoires. General study points: Reports indicated that the classifier achieved high specificity and sensitivity in diagnosing cytomegalovirus status. Associated with cytomegalovirus, according to the listing, were 150 to 200 TCR beta chains.

The germline V gene has CDR1 SGDLS and CDR2 YYNGEE. Trimming removed 4 bases at V and 4 bases at J, with 9 bases between. CDR3 length equals 14 residues. The donors were part of the approximately 120-subject validation cohort, which stood apart from the roughly 730-subject first cohort. Sequenced sample: PBMCs. This clonotype originated in a woman aged 18-29 years in good health and CMV-seronegative. V is TRBV9 and J is TRBJ2-6; D not certain. The chain's CDR3 is CASSPVRGANVLTF. CDR3 nucleotides: TGTGCCAGCAGCCCCGTCCGGGGGGCCAACGTCCTGACTTTC. The full variable domain, rest sourced from reference TRBV9 and TRBJ2-6, is DSGVTQTPKHLITATGQRVTLRCSPRSGDLSVYWYQQSLDQGLQFLIQYYNGEERAKGNILERFSAQQFPDLHSELNLSSLELGDSALYFCASSPVRGANVLTFGAGSRLTVL.